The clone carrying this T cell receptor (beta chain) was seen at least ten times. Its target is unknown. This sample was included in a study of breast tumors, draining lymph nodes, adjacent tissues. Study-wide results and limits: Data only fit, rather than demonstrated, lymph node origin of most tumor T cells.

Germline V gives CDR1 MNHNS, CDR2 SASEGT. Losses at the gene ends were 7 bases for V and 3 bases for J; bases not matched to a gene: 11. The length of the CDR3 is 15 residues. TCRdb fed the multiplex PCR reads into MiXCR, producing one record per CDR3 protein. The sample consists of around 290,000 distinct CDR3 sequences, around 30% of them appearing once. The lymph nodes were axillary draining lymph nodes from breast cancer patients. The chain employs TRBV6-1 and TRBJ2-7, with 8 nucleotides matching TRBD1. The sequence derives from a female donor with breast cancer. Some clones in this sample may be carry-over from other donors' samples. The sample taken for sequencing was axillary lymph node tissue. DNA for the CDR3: TGTGCCAGCACCCCAGCTCTGGACAGGGACTACGAGCAGTACTTC. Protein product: CASTPALDRDYEQYF.